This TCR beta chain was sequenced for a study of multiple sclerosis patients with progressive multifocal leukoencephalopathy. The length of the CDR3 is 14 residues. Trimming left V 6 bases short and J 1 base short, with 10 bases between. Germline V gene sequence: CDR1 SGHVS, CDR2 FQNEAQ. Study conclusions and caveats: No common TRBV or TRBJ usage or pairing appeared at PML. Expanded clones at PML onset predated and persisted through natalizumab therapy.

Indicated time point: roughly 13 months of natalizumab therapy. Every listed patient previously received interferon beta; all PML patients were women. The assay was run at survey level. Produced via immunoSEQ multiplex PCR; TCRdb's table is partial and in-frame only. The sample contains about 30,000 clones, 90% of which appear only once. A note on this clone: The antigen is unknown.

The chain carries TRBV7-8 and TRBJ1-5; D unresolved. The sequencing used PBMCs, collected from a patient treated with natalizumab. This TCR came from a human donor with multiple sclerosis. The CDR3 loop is CASRFGASNQPQHF. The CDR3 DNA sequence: TGTGCCAGCAGATTTGGAGCGAGCAATCAGCCCCAGCATTTT. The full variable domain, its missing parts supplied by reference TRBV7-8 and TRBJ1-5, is GAGVSQSPRYKVAKRGQDVALRCDPISGHVSLFWYQQALGQGPEFLTYFQNEAQLDKSGLPSDRFFAERPEGSVSTLKIQRTQQEDSAVYLCASRFGASNQPQHFGDGTRLSIL.